These 25 T cell receptor beta chains originate from one sample sequenced in a study of cytomegalovirus exposure and HLA in healthy donors. This PCR relied on a set of 60 Vbeta primers and 13 Jbeta primers. Assay used: immunoSEQ multiplex PCR; TCRdb lists only in-frame clones, some missing. The listing contains roughly 120,000 clones. Sequenced sample: PBMCs. All receptors derive from a man aged 25 to 40 in good health and CMV-seronegative.

The chain has TRBV7-2 and TRBJ2-2; possible D gene TRBD2, 6 bases. The germline V and J ends were trimmed by 1 base and 7 bases, with 19 bases remaining between them. Germline lookup yields CDR1 SGHTA and CDR2 FQGNSA. The CDR3 has 17 residues. CDR3 DNA: TGTGCCAGCAGCTTAGATGGGGGTGTGGGAGCGGGCGGGGAGCTGTTTTTT. Translation: CASSLDGGVGAGGELFF.

This chain connects TRBV6-4 to TRBJ1-1; D is uncertain. Germline V gene lookup returns CDR1 MRHNA and CDR2 SNTAGT. This CDR3 comprises 14 residues. The ends were cut back, 7 bases at V and 2 bases at J, with 14 bases in the middle. The CDR3 sequence is CASKRSSPNTEAFF. The CDR3 DNA reads TGTGCCAGCAAACGGTCCTCCCCCAACACTGAAGCTTTCTTT.

The chain couples TRBV7-2 to TRBJ2-2; 8 bases fit TRBD1. V shed 5 bases, J shed 7 bases, and the junction held 9 bases outside the gene matches. CDR3 length equals 15 residues. CDR1 is SGHTA and CDR2 is FQGNSA in the germline V gene. The CDR3 nucleotides read TGTGCCAGCAGCCCCGGACAGGGTAGGGTCGGGGAGCTGTTTTTT. Its protein product is CASSPGQGRVGELFF.

V gene TRBV19 combines with J gene TRBJ2-7; D perhaps matches TRBD2 (5 bases). CDR1 is LNHDA and CDR2 is SQIVND in the germline V gene (reference sequence). This CDR3 comprises 14 residues. Trimming cost V 1 base and J 5 bases, with 12 bases left between them. CDR3 region: CASSIGEGEDEQYF. Written as DNA, the CDR3 is TGTGCCAGTAGTATAGGTGAGGGCGAAGACGAGCAGTACTTC.

DNA of the CDR3: TGTGCCAGCAGCCCCAGGACAGACACAGGGCCCCAGCATTTT. Its protein product is CASSPRTDTGPQHF. The chain joins TRBV7-8 to TRBJ1-5; tentatively, D is TRBD1 (6 bases). CDR1 and CDR2 from the germline V gene are SGHVS and FQNEAQ. The length of the CDR3 is 14 residues. Trimming cost V 5 bases and J 9 bases, with 17 bases left between them.

The V call is TRBV5-4, the J call TRBJ2-1, with no clear D. V shed 2 bases and J shed 4 bases, with 13 bases lying between them. This CDR3 comprises 15 residues. Germline assignment: CDR1 SGHNT and CDR2 YYREEE (reference sequence). This chain's CDR3 is CASSLGASGYNEQFF. DNA of the CDR3: TGTGCCAGCAGCTTAGGAGCATCTGGATACAATGAGCAGTTCTTC.

In nucleotides, the CDR3 is TGTGCCAGCAGTGGCACCGGGACAGGGGCCCCTACCGGGGAGCTGTTTTTT. Protein product: CASSGTGTGAPTGELFF. This chain links TRBV6-1 with TRBJ2-2; 10 nucleotides align to TRBD1. The CDR3 runs 17 residues. V lost 4 bases, J lost 5 bases, and 10 bases stayed unmatched. Germline V gives CDR1 MNHNS, CDR2 SASEGT.

The genes are TRBV4-2 and TRBJ2-2, with no clear D. This CDR3 contains 13 residues. Germline lookup yields CDR1 LGHNA and CDR2 YNFKEQ. V lost 4 bases to trimming and J lost 8 bases, with 11 bases between them. The CDR3 protein is CASSLLVRGELFF. The CDR3 DNA is TGTGCCAGCAGCCTCCTCGTGAGAGGGGAGCTGTTTTTT.

The CDR3 loop is CASSPVGSSGNTIYF. CDR3 in DNA: TGTGCCAGCAGTCCGGTCGGGAGCTCTGGAAACACCATATATTTT. The chain links TRBV5-6 to TRBJ1-3; D uncertain. The CDR3 is made up of 15 amino acids. Trimming took 5 bases from V and 0 from J, leaving 12 bases between them. Germline V lookup: CDR1 SGHDT, CDR2 YYEEEE. Complete variable domain (other parts from reference TRBV5-6 and TRBJ1-3): DAGVTQSPTHLIKTRGQQVTLRCSPKSGHDTVSWYQQALGQGPQFIFQYYEEEERQRGNFPDRFSGHQFPNYSSELNVNALLLGDSALYLCASSPVGSSGNTIYFGEGSWLTVV.

V usage is TRBV7-2 and J usage is TRBJ2-3; 9 positions match TRBD2. The V gene's germline CDR1 is SGHTA and CDR2 FQGNSA. V shed 4 bases, J shed 2 bases, and the junction held 7 bases outside the gene matches. This CDR3 region has 16 residues. CDR3 in DNA: TGTGCCAGCAGCTCCCGACCGGGACTAGCCACAGATACGCAGTATTTT. Encoded protein: CASSSRPGLATDTQYF.

The chain uses TRBV7-5 and TRBJ1-4. TRBV7-5 is reported as a pseudogene. The length of the CDR3 is 10 residues. The CDR3 spells CARTGEKLFF. The CDR3 coding sequence is TGTGCCCGGACTGGGGAAAAACTGTTTTTT.

The chain has TRBV5-4 and TRBJ1-1, with D tentatively TRBD1 (5 bases). The CDR3 length is 14 residues. Germline V gene lookup returns CDR1 SGHNT and CDR2 YYREEE (reference sequence). The V end lost 4 bases, the J end lost 4 bases, and 14 bases lay between the germline ends. The CDR3 DNA follows: TGTGCCAGCAGCGTGGGGCGGGGTTCCACTGAAGCTTTCTTT. Translating gives CASSVGRGSTEAFF.

V and J are TRBV27 and TRBJ2-1; weak D call: TRBD1 (6 bases). Per the germline V gene, CDR1 is MNHEY and CDR2 is SMNVEV (reference sequence). The germline V and J ends were trimmed by 8 bases and 4 bases, with 15 bases remaining between them. The CDR3 is made up of 14 amino acids. The CDR3: CASSGQLRYNEQFF. CDR3 sequence (DNA): TGTGCCAGCTCCGGACAGTTAAGATACAATGAGCAGTTCTTC.

The V call is TRBV6-1, the J call TRBJ1-6; 7 bases align to TRBD1. CDR1 MNHNS and CDR2 SASEGT come from the germline V gene. The V gene end was trimmed by 6 bases and the J gene end by 11 bases; junction bases not matched to a gene: 7. This CDR3 spans 13 amino acids. DNA of the CDR3: TGTGCCAGCAGGGGGACAGCTTTGGCACCCCTCCACTTT. It encodes CASRGTALAPLHF.

V gene TRBV7-3 combines with J gene TRBJ2-3; 7 bases fit TRBD2. Per germline, CDR1 SGHTA and CDR2 FQGTGA. The CDR3 totals 16 residues. Trimming at V came to 1 base and at J to 5 bases, leaving 9 bases not matched to a gene. CDR3 DNA: TGTGCCAGCAGCTTAAGACGGGCGGGAGTGGGAGATACGCAGTATTTT. Translation gives CASSLRRAGVGDTQYF.

The chain recombines TRBV11-2 with TRBJ2-5, with D maybe TRBD2 (5 bases). The germline V gene encodes CDR1 SGHAT and CDR2 FQNNGV. CDR3 length: 12 amino acids. Trimming cost V 2 bases and J 5 bases, with 6 bases left between them. The DNA of the CDR3 is TGTGCCAGCAGCTTATTAGCGGAGACCCAGTACTTC. It yields the protein CASSLLAETQYF.

The chain has TRBV2 and TRBJ2-3; no reliable D call. The CDR3 extends over 13 amino acids. With 10 bases removed from V and 1 base from J, the gap between germline ends came to 12 bases. The germline gives CDR1 SNHLY, CDR2 FYNNEI. The CDR3, as DNA: TGTGCCACCGGTCGCACCGGCACAGATACGCAGTATTTT. Translated, it gives CATGRTGTDTQYF.

V gene TRBV9 combines with J gene TRBJ1-2; weak D call: TRBD1 (6 bases). The CDR3 spans 15 residues. CDR1 SGDLS and CDR2 YYNGEE come from the germline V gene. Trimming pared 0 bases from V and 5 bases from J, leaving 14 bases between. CDR3 residues: CASSVDPGVRYGYTF. As DNA, the CDR3 is TGTGCCAGCAGCGTAGATCCAGGGGTCCGTTATGGCTACACCTTC.

This chain connects TRBV5-1 to TRBJ1-1, with 10 bases identical to TRBD1. Per the germline V gene, CDR1 is SGHRS and CDR2 is YFSETQ. V lost 3 bases to trimming and J lost 1 base; unmatched junction nucleotides: 9. This CDR3 is 17 amino acids long. In DNA, the CDR3 is TGCGCCAGCAGCTACGGGACAGGGGCCTACCCGAACACTGAAGCTTTCTTT. Residues: CASSYGTGAYPNTEAFF.

The chain uses TRBV18 and TRBJ2-7; no definite D call. The germline V and J ends were trimmed by 3 bases and 6 bases, with 12 bases remaining between them. Per the germline V gene, CDR1 is KGHSH and CDR2 is LQKENI. This CDR3 is built from 13 residues. The CDR3 DNA reads as TGTGCCAGCTCACCTATCCCCCCCGGCGAGCAGTACTTC. Protein sequence: CASSPIPPGEQYF.

This sequence joins TRBV28 and TRBJ1-5, with 7 nucleotides matching TRBD1. The CDR3 sequence is 14 residues long. Looked up from germline, CDR1 is MDHEN and CDR2 is SYDVKM. V lost 4 bases, J lost 5 bases, and 5 bases stayed unmatched. CDR3 in DNA: TGTGCCAGCAGTTCCACAGGGGATTATCAGCCCCAGCATTTT. Protein product: CASSSTGDYQPQHF.

The chain uses TRBV29-1 and TRBJ2-5, with 10 bases identical to TRBD2. V was pared by 5 bases and J by 5 bases, with 8 bases of the junction left unmatched. Looked up from germline, CDR1 is SQVTM and CDR2 is ANQGSEA. The CDR3 is 14 amino acids. The CDR3 DNA reads TGCAGCGTTTGGGTAGCGGGAGGCTGGGAGACCCAGTACTTC. This encodes CSVWVAGGWETQYF.

The chain is built from TRBV9 and TRBJ2-5; D gene uncertain. V shed 0 bases and J shed 4 bases, with 4 bases lying between them. This CDR3 has 12 residues. In germline, CDR1 is SGDLS, CDR2 YYNGEE. The DNA of the CDR3 is TGTGCCAGCAGCGTAGATCTAGAGACCCAGTACTTC. This encodes CASSVDLETQYF.

The gene calls are TRBV5-1 and TRBJ2-3, with 9 bases aligning to TRBD2. Trimming removed 3 bases from V and 5 bases from J; junction bases left unmatched: 7. The CDR3 has 15 residues. The germline CDR1 and CDR2 sequences are SGHRS and YFSETQ. CDR3 protein: CASSSSPSGVDTQYF. DNA for the CDR3: TGCGCCAGCAGCTCTTCTCCTAGCGGGGTAGATACGCAGTATTTT.

The chain employs TRBV28 and TRBJ2-7; D is undetermined. Looked up from germline, CDR1 is MDHEN and CDR2 is SYDVKM. The length of the CDR3 is 14 residues. V was trimmed by 4 bases and J by 3 bases, leaving 13 bases between them. This CDR3 reads CASSSNPFYYEQYF. The CDR3 nucleotides are TGTGCCAGCAGTTCCAACCCTTTCTACTACGAGCAGTACTTC. Together with reference TRBV28 and TRBJ2-7, the CDR3 gives the full variable domain: DVKVTQSSRYLVKRTGEKVFLECVQDMDHENMFWYRQDPGLGLRLIYFSYDVKMKEKGDIPEGYSVSREKKERFSLILESASTNQTSMYLCASSSNPFYYEQYFGPGTRLTVT.